This TCR beta chain was documented in a study of T-cell reconstitution after alpha-beta-depleted transplantation in children. General observations from the study: High day-60 TCRbeta diversity in some patients came from surviving recipient T cells and thymic progenitors. In patients about two months after transplant, alpha-beta T cells reportedly arose from several hundred expanded graft clones. By one year post-transplant, T-cell counts and diversity largely arose from T cells that were newly produced.

A library of TCRbeta sequences, prepared with unique molecular identifiers, was generated. In TCRdb, the PCR reads were re-called with MiXCR into one record per CDR3 protein. Here the sample spans approximately 230,000 distinct CDR3 sequences, 24% being singletons. There are 11 residues in the CDR3. Trimming shortened V by 7 bases and J by 5 bases, and 5 bases separated the two germline ends. Germline V gene data show CDR1 as SNHLY and CDR2 as FYNNEI. This clonotype was observed a handful of times. Its antigen is undetermined. The chain has TRBV2 and TRBJ2-2; perhaps TRBD2 as D (5 bases). The sequence was obtained from a female patient aged 2-15 years who had a stem cell transplant for congenital amegakaryocytic thrombocytopenia, so the T cells may come from the graft donor. This specimen consisted of PBMCs, mostly from graft donor cells, obtained 360 days after TCRalphabeta/CD19-depleted stem cell transplant. In DNA, the CDR3 is TGTGCCAGCACGGGAACCGGGGAGCTGTTTTTT. Residues: CASTGTGELFF. Filled out from reference TRBV2 and TRBJ2-2, the complete variable domain reads EPEVTQTPSHQVTQMGQEVILRCVPISNHLYFYWYRQILGQKVEFLVSFYNNEISEKSEIFDDQFSVERPDGSNFTLKIRSTKLEDSAMYFCASTGTGELFFGEGSRLTVL.